The 20 T cell receptor beta chains below come from one sample, sequenced in a study of blood T cell repertoires in COVID-19. Assay used: immunoSEQ multiplex PCR; TCRdb lists only in-frame clones, some missing. The sample contains 400,000 to 450,000 clones, approximately 90% of which appear only once. Material: peripheral blood. All receptors derive from a woman aged 30 to 39 with active or convalescent COVID-19.

The chain links TRBV3-1 (or the pseudogene TRBV3-2) to TRBJ2-3; 10 bases line up with TRBD2. This CDR3 is built from 17 residues. Looked up from germline, CDR1 is LGHDT and CDR2 is YNNKEL (reference sequence). V lost 5 bases, J lost 1 base, and 9 bases stayed unmatched. For the CDR3, the DNA is TGTGCCAGCAGCTCGCCAGGGACTAGCGCACGCACAGATACGCAGTATTTT. It translates to CASSSPGTSARTDTQYF.

The chain combines TRBV11-3 with TRBJ1-3, with 10 bases fitting TRBD1. With V trimmed by 0 bases and J by 8 bases, 1 base remained unmatched. Germline V gene sequence: CDR1 SGHNT, CDR2 YENEEA. The CDR3 has 14 amino acids. Written as DNA, the CDR3 is TGTGCCAGCAGCTTAGACGGGACAGGGGACACCATATATTTT. Translated: CASSLDGTGDTIYF.

The J gene is TRBJ2-1, the V gene TRBV6-4; 10 bases align to TRBD2. V was clipped by 4 bases and J by 8 bases; unmatched bases: 14. This CDR3 is built from 17 residues. From germline, CDR1 is MRHNA and CDR2 SNTAGT. The CDR3 sequence is CASSGLLAGSVRDEQFF. In DNA, the CDR3 is TGTGCCAGCAGTGGGCTACTAGCGGGATCTGTTCGCGATGAGCAGTTCTTC.

CDR3 DNA sequence: TGTGCCACCAGCAGAGGCGGGTTCACTAATGAAAAACTGTTTTTT. It translates to CATSRGGFTNEKLFF. The V and J genes are TRBV15 and TRBJ1-4; D is undetermined. The CDR3 is 15 residues long. Germline lookup yields CDR1 LNHNV and CDR2 YYDKDF (reference sequence). V was trimmed by 1 base and J by 2 bases, leaving 8 bases between them. The full variable domain, in which reference TRBV15 and TRBJ1-4 provide the parts outside the CDR3, is DAMVIQNPRYQVTQFGKPVTLSCSQTLNHNVMYWYQQKSSQAPKLLFHYYDKDFNNEADTPDNFQSRRPNTSFCFLDIRSPGLGDTAMYLCATSRGGFTNEKLFFGSGTQLSVL.

The CDR3 here is CASSPRQGSTGELFF. The CDR3 coding sequence is TGCGCCAGCAGCCCCAGACAGGGTAGCACCGGGGAGCTGTTTTTT. This sequence joins TRBV5-1 and TRBJ2-2, with TRBD1 matching over 7 bases. Losses at the gene ends were 4 bases for V and 4 bases for J; bases not matched to a gene: 7. The germline V gene encodes CDR1 SGHRS and CDR2 YFSETQ. There are 15 residues in the CDR3.

The V gene is TRBV27, the J gene TRBJ1-1, with D uncertain. The CDR3 is 15 residues long. Germline V gives CDR1 MNHEY, CDR2 SMNVEV (reference sequence). Between the trimmed V and J ends, which lost 4 bases and 4 bases, there was a span of 16 bases. CDR3 residues: CASSSMTWLGTEAFF. The CDR3 coding sequence is TGTGCCAGCAGTTCGATGACATGGTTGGGCACTGAAGCTTTCTTT.

This chain connects TRBV1 to TRBJ2-1; TRBD2, the table's D call, lacks a check against the DNA. TRBV1 is given as a pseudogene. This CDR3 contains 16 residues. The CDR3, as DNA: TGCACCAGCAGCCAAGAATGCGAGACTAGCGGGATAAGGCAGTTCTTC. Its protein product is CTSSQECETSGIRQFF.

Only one count was recorded for this clone. V and J are TRBV11-2 and TRBJ2-7; D is uncertain. V shed 2 bases and J shed 0 bases, with 11 bases lying between them. CDR3 length: 15 amino acids. Germline loops: CDR1 SGHAT, CDR2 FQNNGV. The CDR3 coding sequence is TGTGCCAGCAGCTTATATGGCAGTCACTCCTACGAGCAGTACTTC. Protein product: CASSLYGSHSYEQYF.

V usage is TRBV3-1 (or the pseudogene TRBV3-2) and J usage is TRBJ1-3; 10 bases agree with TRBD1. CDR3 length: 15 residues. V trimming: 4 bases; J trimming: 2 bases; junction bases outside the gene matches: 2. Germline CDR1 LGHDT, CDR2 YNNKEL (reference sequence). CDR3 sequence reads: CASSRGQGAGNTIYF. The CDR3 region has the DNA TGTGCCAGCAGCCGCGGACAGGGGGCTGGAAACACCATATATTTT.

This chain joins TRBV19 and TRBJ2-2; 7 positions match TRBD1. Unmatched junction bases numbered 6, after V lost 7 bases and J lost 4 bases. Germline V gives CDR1 LNHDA, CDR2 SQIVND (reference sequence). The CDR3 covers 14 residues. CDR3 sequence reads: CASKQSGGTGELFF. For the CDR3, the DNA is TGTGCCAGTAAACAATCAGGGGGCACCGGGGAGCTGTTTTTT.

This clone was seen many times. This sequence joins TRBV6-5 and TRBJ2-3; the D is unclear. The germline CDR1 and CDR2 sequences are MNHEY and SVGAGI. V was pared by 5 bases and J by 0 bases, with 9 bases between. This CDR3 region has 14 residues. The CDR3 bases are TGTGCCAGCAGTCCGGAGCGTAGCACAGATACGCAGTATTTT. It specifies CASSPERSTDTQYF.

V usage is TRBV11-3 and J usage is TRBJ1-1, with 9 bases aligning to TRBD1. The CDR3 loop spans 14 amino acids. V gave up 5 bases and J gave up 5 bases; unmatched junction bases: 6. CDR1 is SGHNT and CDR2 is YENEEA in the germline V gene. The CDR3 DNA reads TGTGCCAGCAGCCCAACAGGGGGCAGAACTGAAGCTTTCTTT. Encoded protein: CASSPTGGRTEAFF. The variable domain in full, completed from reference TRBV11-3 and TRBJ1-1, reads EAGVVQSPRYKIIEKKQPVAFWCNPISGHNTLYWYLQNLGQGPELLIRYENEEAVDDSQLPKDRFSAERLKGVDSTLKIQPAELGDSAVYLCASSPTGGRTEAFFGQGTRLTVV.

The genes are TRBV5-1 and TRBJ2-7; a possible D gene is TRBD2 (7 bases). The CDR3 has 17 residues. With 2 bases removed from V and 6 bases from J, the gap between germline ends came to 24 bases. Germline V gives CDR1 SGHRS, CDR2 YFSETQ. The CDR3 DNA follows: TGCGCCAGCAGCTTATATGATCCGTGGGGGGGCCTAGGCGAGCAGTACTTC. Translating it yields CASSLYDPWGGLGEQYF. Combining the CDR3 with reference TRBV5-1 and TRBJ2-7 gives the whole variable domain KAGVTQTPRYLIKTRGQQVTLSCSPISGHRSVSWYQQTPGQGLQFLFEYFSETQRNKGNFPGRFSGRQFSNSRSEMNVSTLELGDSALYLCASSLYDPWGGLGEQYFGPGTRLTVT.

The chain recombines TRBV21-1 with TRBJ1-2. TRBV21-1 has pseudogene status. This CDR3 contains 14 residues. The CDR3 loop reads CASKALLGGYGYTF. CDR3 DNA: TGTGCCAGCAAAGCTCTTCTGGGGGGCTATGGCTACACCTTC.

The chain is built from TRBV7-2 and TRBJ1-2; weak D call: TRBD1 (5 bases). The V and J ends lost 9 bases and 4 bases respectively, with 9 bases between them. Germline CDR1 reads SGHTA; CDR2 reads FQGNSA. The CDR3 sequence is 11 residues long. CDR3 protein: CASTDSYGYTF. CDR3 in DNA: TGTGCCAGTACTGACAGCTATGGCTACACCTTC.

V usage is TRBV2 and J usage is TRBJ2-7; 14 bases agree with TRBD2. The CDR3 runs 16 residues. Germline V gene sequence: CDR1 SNHLY, CDR2 FYNNEI. With 9 bases clipped from V and 4 bases from J, the junction kept 11 bases outside the gene matches. DNA for the CDR3: TGTGCCAGAAGGACTAGCGGGGGGCCTGAGCCTTACGAGCAGTACTTC. Translating it yields CARRTSGGPEPYEQYF.

The gene calls are TRBV5-5 and TRBJ2-7; D perhaps matches TRBD1 (5 bases). Trimming left V 1 base short and J 1 base short, with 9 bases between. Per germline, CDR1 SGHKS and CDR2 YYEKEE (reference sequence). The CDR3 length is 14 residues. The CDR3: CASSLSRVSYEQYF. In DNA form, the CDR3 reads TGTGCCAGCAGCTTGAGCAGGGTTTCCTACGAGCAGTACTTC.

This clone occurred once. The CDR3 here is CASRVRGAYEQYF. The CDR3 region has the DNA TGTGCCAGTAGGGTCCGGGGGGCCTACGAGCAGTACTTC. This chain links TRBV19 with TRBJ2-7; TRBD2 agrees at 7 bases. The ends lost 6 bases at V and 2 bases at J; junction bases unmatched: 4. This CDR3 is 13 amino acids long. Per germline, CDR1 LNHDA and CDR2 SQIVND (reference sequence).

The chain links TRBV4-1 to TRBJ2-1; D might be TRBD2 (6 bases). The CDR3 spans 15 residues. Germline V gene sequence: CDR1 MGHRA, CDR2 YSYEKL. Trimming cost V 3 bases and J 2 bases, with 11 bases left between them. CDR3: CASSHLSGAYNEQFF. The CDR3 nucleotides are TGCGCCAGCAGCCACCTTAGCGGAGCCTACAATGAGCAGTTCTTC.

J is TRBJ1-1 and V is TRBV6-5, with a weak D call TRBD1 (6 bases). The CDR3 runs 12 residues. The V end lost 7 bases, the J end lost 8 bases, and 14 bases lay between the germline ends. Germline loops: CDR1 MNHEY, CDR2 SVGAGI. The CDR3 loop is CASTDRTAEAFF. The CDR3 nucleotides are TGTGCCAGCACCGACAGGACGGCGGAAGCTTTCTTT.